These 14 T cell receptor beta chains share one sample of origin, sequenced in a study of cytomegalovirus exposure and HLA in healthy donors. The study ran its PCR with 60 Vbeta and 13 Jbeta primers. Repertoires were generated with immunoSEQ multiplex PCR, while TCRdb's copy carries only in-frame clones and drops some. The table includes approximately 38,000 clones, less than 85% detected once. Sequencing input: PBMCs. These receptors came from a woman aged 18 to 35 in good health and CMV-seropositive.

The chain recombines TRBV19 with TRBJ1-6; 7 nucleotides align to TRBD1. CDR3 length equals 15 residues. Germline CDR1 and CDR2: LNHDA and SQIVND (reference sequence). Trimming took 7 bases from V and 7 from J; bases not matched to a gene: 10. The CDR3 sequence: CASNPGTDRNSPLHF. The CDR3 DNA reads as TGTGCCAGTAACCCGGGGACAGACCGAAATTCACCCCTCCACTTT.

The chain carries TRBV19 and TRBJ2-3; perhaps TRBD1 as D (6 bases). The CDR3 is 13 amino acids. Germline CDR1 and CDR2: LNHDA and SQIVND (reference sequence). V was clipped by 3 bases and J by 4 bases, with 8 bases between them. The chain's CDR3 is CASSMGTSDTQYF. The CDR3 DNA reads TGTGCCAGTAGTATGGGGACATCAGATACGCAGTATTTT.

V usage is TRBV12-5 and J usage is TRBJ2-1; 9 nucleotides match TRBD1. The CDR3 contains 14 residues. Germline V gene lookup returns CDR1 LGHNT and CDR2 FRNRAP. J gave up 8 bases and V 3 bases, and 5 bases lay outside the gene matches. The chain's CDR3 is CASGFGTGRDEQFF. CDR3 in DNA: TGTGCTAGTGGTTTTGGGACAGGGAGAGATGAGCAGTTCTTC.

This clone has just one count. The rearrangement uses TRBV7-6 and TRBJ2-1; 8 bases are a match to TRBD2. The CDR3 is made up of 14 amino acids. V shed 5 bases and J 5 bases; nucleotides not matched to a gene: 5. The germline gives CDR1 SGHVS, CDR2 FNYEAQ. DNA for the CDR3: TGTGCCAGCAGCCGGGGGGGACCAAACAATGAGCAGTTCTTC. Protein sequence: CASSRGGPNNEQFF.

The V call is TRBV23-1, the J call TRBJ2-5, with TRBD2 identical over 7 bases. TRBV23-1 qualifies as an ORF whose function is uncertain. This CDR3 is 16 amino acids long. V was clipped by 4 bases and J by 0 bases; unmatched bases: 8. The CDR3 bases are TGCGCCAGCAGTCCGACCGGGGGGACGTACCAAGAGACCCAGTACTTC. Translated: CASSPTGGTYQETQYF.

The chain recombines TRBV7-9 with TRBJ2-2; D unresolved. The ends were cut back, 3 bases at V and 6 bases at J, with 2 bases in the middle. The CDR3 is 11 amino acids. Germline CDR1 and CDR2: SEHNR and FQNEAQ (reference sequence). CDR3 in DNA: TGTGCCAGCAGCTTCGCCGGGGAGCTGTTTTTT. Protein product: CASSFAGELFF.

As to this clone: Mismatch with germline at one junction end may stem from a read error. The CDR3 reads CASSWGTSGANF. CDR3 nucleotide sequence: TGTGCCAGCAGCTGGGGGACTAGCGGAGCCAACTTC. The chain has TRBV7-9 and TRBJ2-5; 11 bases are a match to TRBD2. The CDR3 is 12 residues long. The germline V gene encodes CDR1 SEHNR and CDR2 FQNEAQ (reference sequence).

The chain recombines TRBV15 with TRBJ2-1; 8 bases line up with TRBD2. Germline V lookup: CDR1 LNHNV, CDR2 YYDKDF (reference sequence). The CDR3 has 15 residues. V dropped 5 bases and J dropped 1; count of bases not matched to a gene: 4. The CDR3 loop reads CATSGGGISYNEQFF. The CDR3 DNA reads TGTGCCACCAGCGGCGGGGGGATTTCCTACAATGAGCAGTTCTTC.

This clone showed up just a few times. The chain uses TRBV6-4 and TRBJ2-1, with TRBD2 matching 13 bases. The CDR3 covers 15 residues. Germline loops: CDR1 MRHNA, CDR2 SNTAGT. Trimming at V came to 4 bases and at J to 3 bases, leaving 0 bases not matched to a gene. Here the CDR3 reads CASSGTSGSYNEQFF. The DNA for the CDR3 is TGTGCCAGCAGTGGGACTAGCGGGAGCTACAATGAGCAGTTCTTC.

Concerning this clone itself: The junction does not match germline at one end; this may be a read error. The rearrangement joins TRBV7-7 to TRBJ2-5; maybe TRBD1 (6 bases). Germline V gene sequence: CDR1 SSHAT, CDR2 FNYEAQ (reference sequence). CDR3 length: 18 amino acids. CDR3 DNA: TGTGCTAGCAGCCAAGGAGGTTCAGGGGTACTGGTATCGGAGACCCAGTACTTC. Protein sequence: CASSQGGSGVLVSETQYF.

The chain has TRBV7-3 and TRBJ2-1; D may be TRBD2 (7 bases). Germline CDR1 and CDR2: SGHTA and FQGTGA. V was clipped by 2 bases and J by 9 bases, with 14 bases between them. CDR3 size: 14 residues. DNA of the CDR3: TGTGCCAGCAGCTTAGAGGGGGGGTGGGGTGAGCAGTTCTTC. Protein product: CASSLEGGWGEQFF.

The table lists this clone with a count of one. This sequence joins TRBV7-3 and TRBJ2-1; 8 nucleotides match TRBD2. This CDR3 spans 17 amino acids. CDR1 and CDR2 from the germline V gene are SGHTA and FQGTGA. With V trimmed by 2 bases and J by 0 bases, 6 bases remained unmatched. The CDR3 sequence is CASSLRERGSSYNEQFF. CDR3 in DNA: TGTGCCAGCAGCTTACGAGAGCGGGGGAGCTCCTACAATGAGCAGTTCTTC.

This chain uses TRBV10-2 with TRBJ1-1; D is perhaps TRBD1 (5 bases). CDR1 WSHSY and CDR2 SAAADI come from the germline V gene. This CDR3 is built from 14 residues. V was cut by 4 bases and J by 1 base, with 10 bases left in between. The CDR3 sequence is CASSVGGENTEAFF. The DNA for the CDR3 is TGCGCCAGCAGTGTTGGGGGGGAGAACACTGAAGCTTTCTTT.

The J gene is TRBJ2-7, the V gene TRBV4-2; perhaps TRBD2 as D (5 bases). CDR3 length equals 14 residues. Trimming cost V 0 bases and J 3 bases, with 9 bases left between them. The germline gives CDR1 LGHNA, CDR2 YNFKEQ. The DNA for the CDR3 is TGTGCCAGCAGCCAAGATTTAGCGAGCTACGAGCAGTACTTC. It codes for CASSQDLASYEQYF.